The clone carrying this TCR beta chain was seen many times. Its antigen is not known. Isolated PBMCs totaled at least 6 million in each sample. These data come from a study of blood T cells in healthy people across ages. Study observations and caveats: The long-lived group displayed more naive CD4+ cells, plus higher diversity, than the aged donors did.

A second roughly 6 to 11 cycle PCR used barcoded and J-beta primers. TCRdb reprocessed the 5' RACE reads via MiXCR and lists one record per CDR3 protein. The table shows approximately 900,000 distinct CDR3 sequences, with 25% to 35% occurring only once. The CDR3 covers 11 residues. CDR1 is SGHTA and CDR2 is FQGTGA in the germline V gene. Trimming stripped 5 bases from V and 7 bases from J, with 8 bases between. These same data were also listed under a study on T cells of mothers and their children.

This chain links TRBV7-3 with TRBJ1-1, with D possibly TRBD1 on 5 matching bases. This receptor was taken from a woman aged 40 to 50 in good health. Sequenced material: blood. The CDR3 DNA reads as TGTGCCAGCAGCCAGGGCCTTGAAGCTTTCTTT. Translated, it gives CASSQGLEAFF.